This T cell receptor (beta chain) is drawn from a study of cytomegalovirus exposure and HLA in healthy donors. In the study overall: The use of the same platform for the 120 validation repertoires and the 600 to 800 first-cohort repertoires was reported by a later analysis. Study-wide results and limits: Whilst most TCR sequences proved rare, a subset of public TCRs occurred across many donors. Cytomegalovirus association was listed for 150 to 200 TCR beta chains. A classifier reportedly called cytomegalovirus status with high sensitivity and specificity.

The CDR3 is 17 amino acids. The V segment lost 4 bases and the J segment 5 bases; nucleotides outside the gene matches: 14. Germline values: CDR1 SNHLY, CDR2 FYNNEI. As to this clone: As yet, its antigen is unknown.

Libraries were prepared by immunoSEQ multiplex PCR; TCRdb keeps only in-frame clonotypes and omits some of them. The table has 70,000 to 80,000 clones, about 94% seen once. Sequencing input: PBMCs. This rearrangement joins TRBV2 to TRBJ1-5; 7 positions agree with TRBD1. This clonotype was sampled from a woman between 18 and 29 years old in good health and CMV-seronegative. The CDR3 coding sequence is TGTGCCAGCAGTGCAGTAGTTGGACAGGAAGATTATCAGCCCCAGCATTTT. It specifies CASSAVVGQEDYQPQHF.